Each of the 3 T cell receptor beta chains below was sequenced from the same sample in a study of cytomegalovirus exposure and HLA in healthy donors. The primer mix had 60 Vbeta and 13 Jbeta primers. The data were produced by immunoSEQ multiplex PCR, yet TCRdb's version contains in-frame clones alone and is incomplete. The sample gives tens of thousands of clones, more than 65% of which show up once; under 3% is in the top ten. Sample: PBMCs. Receptors originate from a man aged 25-45 years in good health and CMV-seronegative.

This clone appeared a few times. The gene calls are TRBV6-1 and TRBJ2-6, with D perhaps matching TRBD1 (5 bases). The germline V gene encodes CDR1 MNHNS and CDR2 SASEGT. The length of the CDR3 is 14 residues. V lost 6 bases and J 2 bases, leaving 8 bases between the germline ends. The CDR3 is CASRAGTGANVLTF. The CDR3 DNA sequence: TGTGCCAGCAGAGCAGGGACTGGGGCCAACGTCCTGACTTTC.

The gene calls are TRBV30 and TRBJ2-5; TRBD2 agrees at 15 bases. V was pared by 5 bases and J by 5 bases, with 3 bases of the junction left unmatched. Germline lookup yields CDR1 GTSNPN and CDR2 SVGIG (reference sequence). The CDR3 is made up of 14 amino acids. The CDR3 spells CAWGLAGGPETQYF. The CDR3, as DNA: TGTGCCTGGGGACTAGCGGGGGGGCCGGAGACCCAGTACTTC.

This clone was seen a few times. This chain joins TRBV6-4 and TRBJ1-4; D is unresolved. The germline V gene encodes CDR1 MRHNA and CDR2 SNTAGT. The V and J ends lost 8 bases and 3 bases respectively, with 7 bases between them. There are 12 residues in the CDR3. CDR3 amino acids: CASRGPNEKLFF. The CDR3 nucleotides are TGTGCCAGCCGGGGTCCTAATGAAAAACTGTTTTTT.